Sequencing of this TCR beta chain was carried out in a study of CD8+ T cells in alopecia areata (dated by TCRdb to the late 2010s). General notes on the study: The treated patients, all with moderate-to-severe alopecia areata, were enrolled in an open-label pilot trial of oral tofacitinib given at 5 to 10 mg twice daily. Scalp clonality was compared across normal scalp (n=4), patchy alopecia areata scalp (n=8), and alopecia totalis/universalis scalp (n=8). Human TCRbeta sequencing covered scalp tissue and sorted CD4+ and CD8+ peripheral blood T cells from patchy and totalis/universalis alopecia areata patients and healthy controls. Amplification of TCRbeta CDR3 regions was done by immunoSEQ multiplex PCR using 35 Vbeta forward primers and 13 Jbeta reverse primers. The RNA source kit depended on sample type: the PAXgene miRNA kit for fixed scalp, the miRNeasy kit for PBMCs, and the RNeasy kit for mouse skin. Patients on tofacitinib were biopsied at baseline and after 4 and 24 weeks of treatment, and several of the patients also had a later scalp biopsy. High-throughput TCRbeta sequencing was used to examine T cell clonal expansion in alopecia areata in both the C3H/HeJ mouse model and human patients. Patients received tofacitinib for 6 to 18 months and were then followed off drug for 6 months to check for delayed response and recurrence. Results and caveats for the whole study, not just this receptor: Resident alphabeta T cells in normal human skin are also sequenced, complicating scalp TCR repertoire analysis, unlike mouse skin dominated by gammadelta T cells. Higher clonality and more expanded CD8+ clones were observed in lesional scalp than in normal scalp, particularly in alopecia totalis/universalis, a finding suggestive of antigenic drive. Shared TCR sequences between patients were less evident than in mice, which may be partly attributable to HLA diversity in the patient population.

Interpreted using the paper, the time point label stands for: baseline before oral tofacitinib. Lesional scalp punch biopsies and peripheral blood were obtained from alopecia areata patients. PBMCs were isolated by density centrifugation and stained for CD3, CD4 and CD8, after which CD4+ and CD8+ T cells were sorted on a FACSAria. A remark on this clone: The antigen it binds to is not known. Qualities for individual bases were not recorded, and no much larger clone is one base off.

The protocol used for the library was the immunoSEQ multiplex PCR assay. RNA was extracted from all samples and reverse transcribed into cDNA, which served as template for TCR sequencing. SuperScript III was used for first-strand cDNA synthesis, primed with a 2:1 mix of oligo-dT and random hexamers. Amplification bias was assessed with a synthetic immune receptor repertoire, and residual bias was removed computationally. The authors' pipeline ran thus. Raw reads were preprocessed to remove errors, and CDR3 was defined by IMGT conventions from the conserved cysteine to phenylalanine. Clonality was computed by normalizing Shannon entropy by log2 of the number of productive unique TCRs and subtracting the result from 1. Whether scalp clones were CD4 or CD8 was inferred by matching scalp TCRbeta sequences against CD4 and CD8 repertoires sorted from blood. TCRdb mirrors the immuneACCESS table, restricted to in-frame sequences. Some clones are absent from its copies; in checked studies, under half trace to an unresolved V gene, and the reason for the others is unknown. From that table come the V and J calls and clone size; the DNA was used to work out D and trimming. The sample profile shows about 200,000 clones; around 62% of them were found once. The biggest ten clones account for approximately 0.45% of the sample.

The clonotype comes from a human donor with alopecia areata. The source was CD4+ T cells sorted from blood, collected at week 0.

The DNA is as follows: TGCGCCAGCAGCAAAGGGACTAGCGGGGGGACCTCGTACGAGCAGTACTTC. Translated, it reads CASSKGTSGGTSYEQYF. The chain is encoded by TRBV4-1 joined to TRBJ2-7; TRBD2 aligns with 15 central bases. According to the germline V gene, CDR1 reads MGHRA and CDR2 reads YSYEKL. V ends up 5 bases short and J 4 bases short, with an unmatched junction base count of 9. From cysteine to phenylalanine, the CDR3 is 17 amino acids long. The CDR3 DNA has 51 bases and is translated from base 1.